This T cell receptor (beta chain) was captured in a study of cytomegalovirus exposure and HLA in healthy donors. Germline-derived CDR1 and CDR2 are MNHNS and SASEGT. The germline V and J ends were trimmed by 2 bases and 4 bases, with 12 bases remaining between them. CDR3 length: 15 amino acids. Concerning this clone: Its antigen is unknown.

Study results and limitations: When the data were analyzed later, several of the most significant clusters appeared to be linked to common viral pathogens. A cluster of highly shared sequence variants was likely a sequencing artifact. TCR beta sequences numbering 15,000 to 20,000 were associated with HLA alleles at 0.05 false discovery rate in a later analysis. The classifier reportedly diagnosed cytomegalovirus status with high specificity and sensitivity.

The study ran its PCR with 60 Vbeta and 13 Jbeta primers. The protocol was immunoSEQ multiplex PCR, while the TCRdb copy is restricted to in-frame clones and leaves out a portion. This table has around 140,000 clones, around 85% appearing once. The sequence was collected from a woman aged 30 to 39 in good health and CMV-seronegative. The rearrangement uses TRBV6-1 and TRBJ2-1; D is unresolved. Sequenced: PBMCs. CDR3 nucleotides: TGTGCCAGCAGTGAATGGGCACTGGCTTACAATGAGCAGTTCTTC. Amino acids: CASSEWALAYNEQFF.